The 5 T cell receptor beta chains below all came from one sample that was sequenced in a study of T cells after yellow fever vaccination. TCRdb redid the calling of the 5' RACE reads with MiXCR, one entry per CDR3 protein. The repertoire holds some 500,000 distinct CDR3 sequences, with about 13% as singletons. Sequences were derived from PBMCs, sampled on the day of the yellow fever booster vaccination. These receptor sequences come from a man between 25 and 39 years old who received the YFV17D yellow fever vaccine.

The V and J genes are TRBV20-1 and TRBJ2-1; D gene unclear. There are 14 residues in the CDR3. The germline V and J ends were trimmed by 8 bases and 0 bases, with 14 bases remaining between them. Germline V CDR1 and CDR2: DFQATT, SNEGSKA (reference sequence). CDR3 nucleotide sequence: TGCAGTTCAAGGGCGCAAATCTCCTACAATGAGCAGTTCTTC. Translated, it gives CSSRAQISYNEQFF.

This clonotype has a handful of counts. The chain combines TRBV7-3 with TRBJ2-5, with 9 bases lining up with TRBD1. The CDR3 is made up of 16 amino acids. V lost 2 bases, J lost 2 bases, and 6 bases stayed unmatched. Germline V lookup: CDR1 SGHTA, CDR2 FQGTGA. The CDR3: CASSLGQGIEQETQYF. CDR3 sequence (DNA): TGTGCCAGCAGCTTAGGACAGGGGATTGAACAAGAGACCCAGTACTTC.

This clonotype was observed a few times. The chain combines TRBV5-1 with TRBJ2-7, with TRBD1 matching over 8 bases. Germline V gene data show CDR1 as SGHRS and CDR2 as YFSETQ. V dropped 4 bases and J dropped 6; count of bases not matched to a gene: 9. The CDR3 extends over 14 amino acids. CDR3 DNA sequence: TGCGCCAGCAGCCCGGGACAGGCTTTCTTCGAGCAGTACTTC. This translates into CASSPGQAFFEQYF.

This clonotype was recorded once. This sequence joins TRBV7-2 and TRBJ2-7; 14 bases align to TRBD2. Germline CDR1 and CDR2: SGHTA and FQGNSA. J was trimmed by 3 bases and V by 5 bases; bases with no gene match: 6. The CDR3 is 16 residues long. CDR3 sequence reads: CASSIGTSGRYYEQYF. As DNA, the CDR3 is TGTGCCAGCAGCATAGGGACTAGCGGGAGATACTACGAGCAGTACTTC.

To note about this clonotype: This could be a read error, since a much larger clone is one nucleotide away. V and J are TRBV6-5 and TRBJ1-1; 7 bases are shared with TRBD1. There are 16 residues in the CDR3. Per germline, CDR1 MNHEY and CDR2 SVGAGI. Here the CDR3 DNA reads TGTGCCAGCAGTTACACGTGGGACAGACCGAACACTGAAGGTTTCTTT. This gives the protein CASSYTWDRPNTEGFF.